The 27 T cell receptor beta chains in this list originate from one sample, sequenced in a study of vaccination effects on CD4 cells after COVID-19. Antigen-specific CD4+ T cells were expanded with viral peptide pools in the ViraFEST assay before sequencing. CD4+ T cell isolation took place after about 11 days of culture. Participants each got two BNT162b2 or mRNA-1273 vaccine doses. These TCRs are of unknown antigen specificity. The table came from immunoSEQ multiplex PCR; TCRdb's copy has only in-frame clones and leaves some out. The sample comprises around 81,000 clones, roughly 73% of which are singletons, and 1.1% rests with the top ten. The input for sequencing was CD4+ T cells from PBMCs cultured with HCoV-OC43 spike peptides, taken after COVID-19 vaccination. The subset denotes: HCoV-OC43 spike overlapping peptide pool stimulation. The receptors were gathered from a human donor who received a COVID-19 vaccine.

This chain links TRBV5-4 with TRBJ1-6; D call uncertain. Trimming stripped 4 bases from V and 5 bases from J, with 10 bases between. CDR3 length: 14 amino acids. The V gene's germline CDR1 is SGHNT and CDR2 YYREEE (reference sequence). CDR3 in amino acids: CASSPVGDNSPLHF. Here the CDR3 DNA reads TGTGCCAGCAGCCCGGTGGGAGATAATTCACCCCTCCACTTT.

The V gene is TRBV10-1, the J gene TRBJ1-1; 12 nucleotides agree with TRBD1. The CDR3 runs 15 residues. The germline V gene has CDR1 WNHNN and CDR2 SYGVQD (reference sequence). The V segment lost 10 bases and the J segment 11 bases; nucleotides outside the gene matches: 17. This chain's CDR3 is CATRAGQGATSGAFF. The CDR3 nucleotides are TGCGCCACCAGAGCGGGACAGGGGGCGACGTCGGGGGCTTTCTTT.

This rearrangement joins TRBV28 to TRBJ1-2; 9 nucleotides align to TRBD1. Trimming cost V 2 bases and J 3 bases; bases outside gene matches: 7. The CDR3 runs 16 residues. The germline V gene encodes CDR1 MDHEN and CDR2 SYDVKM. The CDR3 loop reads CASSLPGTGTDYGYTF. In DNA form, the CDR3 reads TGTGCCAGCAGTTTACCGGGGACAGGGACAGACTATGGCTACACCTTC.

The chain employs TRBV5-4 and TRBJ1-4, with 9 positions matching TRBD1. The V segment lost 4 bases and the J segment 2 bases; nucleotides outside the gene matches: 12. CDR3 length: 18 amino acids. CDR1 is SGHNT, CDR2 YYREEE, per germline (reference sequence). DNA of the CDR3: TGTGCCAGCAGCCCGTCGACAGGGGGAAGGGGCACTAATGAAAAACTGTTTTTT. Translating it yields CASSPSTGGRGTNEKLFF.

V is TRBV2 and J is TRBJ2-7, with D perhaps matching TRBD1 (6 bases). Germline V gene sequence: CDR1 SNHLY, CDR2 FYNNEI. This CDR3 is built from 14 residues. V lost 8 bases, J lost 0 bases, and 14 bases lay in between. The CDR3 DNA sequence: TGTGCCAGCTCAGGACAGCCAAGCTCCTACGAGCAGTACGTC. It is translated as CASSGQPSSYEQYV.

V usage is TRBV5-1 and J usage is TRBJ1-1; TRBD1 is a possible D gene (5 bases). V lost 6 bases and J 0 bases, leaving 12 bases between the germline ends. Germline loops: CDR1 SGHRS, CDR2 YFSETQ. There are 14 residues in the CDR3. CDR3 coding DNA: TGCGCCAGCAACCCTGACAGCATGAACACTGAAGCTTTCTTT. This codes for CASNPDSMNTEAFF.

This clone was counted a single time. The chain combines TRBV7-9 with TRBJ2-7; TRBD2 matches at 11 bases. CDR1 SEHNR and CDR2 FQNEAQ come from the germline V gene (reference sequence). CDR3 length equals 13 residues. V lost 5 bases, J lost 7 bases, and 4 bases stayed unmatched. The CDR3 bases are TGTGCCAGCAGCCCTAGCGGGGGGTTGGAGCAGTACGTC. The encoded protein is CASSPSGGLEQYV.

V gene TRBV5-4 combines with J gene TRBJ1-1; 8 bases are shared with TRBD1. Trimming cost V 4 bases and J 1 base; bases outside gene matches: 6. The germline gives CDR1 SGHNT, CDR2 YYREEE (reference sequence). CDR3 length: 15 residues. DNA for the CDR3: TGTGCCAGCAGCCGTCCCGGGACAGGGAACACTGAAGCTTTCTTT. As protein: CASSRPGTGNTEAFF. The full variable domain, with the rest looked up from reference TRBV5-4 and TRBJ1-1, is ETGVTQSPTHLIKTRGQQVTLRCSSQSGHNTVSWYQQALGQGPQFIFQYYREEENGRGNFPPRFSGLQFPNYSSELNVNALELDDSALYLCASSRPGTGNTEAFFGQGTRLTVV.

The chain joins TRBV5-1 to TRBJ2-5; TRBD2 matches 14 bases. CDR1 is SGHRS and CDR2 is YFSETQ in the germline V gene. The V and J ends lost 0 bases and 0 bases, in that order; junction bases with no gene match: 1. The CDR3 has 17 amino acids. The CDR3 DNA sequence: TGCGCCAGCAGCTTGGGACTAGCGGGGGGGAACCAAGAGACCCAGTACTTC. This gives the protein CASSLGLAGGNQETQYF.

The J gene is TRBJ2-5, the V gene TRBV5-1, with D possibly being TRBD1 or TRBD2 (5 bases each). The germline gives CDR1 SGHRS, CDR2 YFSETQ. This CDR3 contains 15 residues. Trimming pared 4 bases from V and 2 bases from J, leaving 15 bases between. The CDR3 protein is CASSTLGADQETQYF. The CDR3 DNA follows: TGCGCCAGCAGCACACTCGGGGCAGATCAAGAGACCCAGTACTTC.

The rearrangement joins TRBV18 to TRBJ1-4, with D hard to call. Trimming removed 0 bases from V and 4 bases from J, with 9 bases in between. Germline V CDR1 and CDR2: KGHSH, LQKENI. This CDR3 region has 15 residues. The CDR3 here is CASSPPGDINEKLFF. CDR3 DNA: TGTGCCAGCTCACCACCGGGAGACATTAATGAAAAACTGTTTTTT.

J is TRBJ2-2 and V is TRBV4-1; a weak D match, TRBD2 (7 bases). CDR3 length: 16 amino acids. The germline V gene has CDR1 MGHRA and CDR2 YSYEKL. Trimming removed 0 bases at V and 4 bases at J, with 12 bases between. CDR3 DNA sequence: TGCGCCAGCAGCCAAGATTTGAGGGGGGGCACCGGGGAGCTGTTTTTT. It codes for CASSQDLRGGTGELFF.

This chain connects TRBV14 to TRBJ2-5, with TRBD2 identical over 8 bases. This CDR3 is built from 13 residues. After removal of 4 bases from V and 5 bases from J, the junction contained 3 bases not matched to a gene. Germline values: CDR1 SGHDN, CDR2 FVKESK. CDR3 region: CASSRGLAETQYF. CDR3 DNA: TGTGCCAGCAGCCGAGGACTAGCTGAGACCCAGTACTTC.

The chain recombines TRBV6-4 with TRBJ1-2, with TRBD1 identical over 12 bases. V shed 5 bases, J shed 4 bases, and the junction held 5 bases outside the gene matches. The germline V gene encodes CDR1 MRHNA and CDR2 SNTAGT. The CDR3 extends over 15 amino acids. CDR3 region: CASSFGTGGTYGYTF. The CDR3 DNA is TGTGCCAGCAGTTTCGGGACAGGGGGCACCTATGGCTACACCTTC.

The chain joins TRBV4-1 to TRBJ2-1, with 8 bases that match TRBD2. The CDR3 consists of 17 residues. J was trimmed by 0 bases and V by 7 bases; bases with no gene match: 11. Germline loops: CDR1 MGHRA, CDR2 YSYEKL. The CDR3 loop reads CASTRGGLITSYNEQFF. The CDR3 nucleotides are TGCGCCAGCACCCGCGGGGGGCTAATTACCTCCTACAATGAGCAGTTCTTC.

The chain uses TRBV6-5 and TRBJ2-7; weak D call: TRBD2 (5 bases). Germline values: CDR1 MNHEY, CDR2 SVGAGI. V was cut by 5 bases and J by 2 bases, with 10 bases left in between. There are 13 residues in the CDR3. The CDR3 bases are TGTGCCAGCAGTCGGGGTGGCACCTACGAGCAGTACGTC. Translated, it gives CASSRGGTYEQYV.

The chain joins TRBV4-1 to TRBJ1-2; no clear D. Per germline, CDR1 MGHRA and CDR2 YSYEKL. The V gene lost 1 base and the J gene lost 2 bases, with 17 bases spanning the gap. The length of the CDR3 is 17 residues. The CDR3 DNA reads as TGCGCCAGCAGCCAAGGGGTCCCGACAAGGGCGAACTATGGCTACACCTTC. As protein: CASSQGVPTRANYGYTF.

This clone has more than one count but fewer than ten. V is TRBV9 and J is TRBJ1-6; tentatively, D is TRBD1 (5 bases). The V end was cut by 3 bases, the J end by 7 bases, with 8 bases between. The CDR3 is made up of 13 amino acids. Germline lookup yields CDR1 SGDLS and CDR2 YYNGEE. In nucleotides, the CDR3 is TGTGCCAGCAGCGGGGGGGTAAATTCACCCCTCCACTTT. It encodes CASSGGVNSPLHF.

J is TRBJ2-3 and V is TRBV5-6; no clear D. CDR3 length equals 11 residues. Germline V gene data show CDR1 as SGHDT and CDR2 as YYEEEE. The V and J ends lost 4 bases and 2 bases respectively, with 2 bases between them. The DNA of the CDR3 is TGTGCCAGCAGCGTCACAGATACGCAGTATTTT. Its translation is CASSVTDTQYF.

This sequence joins TRBV10-3 and TRBJ1-6, with D possibly matching TRBD1 (6 bases). The CDR3 spans 17 residues. In germline, CDR1 is ENHRY, CDR2 SYGVKD. Trimming stripped 4 bases from V and 0 bases from J, with 13 bases between. CDR3 loop: CAISAGGQSSYNSPLHF. CDR3 DNA: TGTGCCATCAGTGCCGGGGGCCAGAGCTCCTATAATTCACCCCTCCACTTT.

The gene calls are TRBV5-1 and TRBJ2-2, with D unresolved. The V gene's germline CDR1 is SGHRS and CDR2 YFSETQ. V was clipped by 4 bases and J by 4 bases, with 11 bases between them. The CDR3 is made up of 14 amino acids. CDR3 DNA sequence: TGCGCCAGCAGCCTCGGACGGACCACCGGGGAGCTGTTTTTT. This codes for CASSLGRTTGELFF.

This clone was found a few times. The chain employs TRBV15 and TRBJ1-5; possible D gene TRBD1, 5 bases. There are 14 residues in the CDR3. Germline lookup yields CDR1 LNHNV and CDR2 YYDKDF (reference sequence). Trimming took 4 bases from V and 4 from J, leaving 11 bases between them. The CDR3 nucleotides read TGTGCCACCAGCACCGTCGGGGGAAATCAGCCCCAGCATTTT. It codes for CATSTVGGNQPQHF.

This clone has only a few counts. This sequence joins TRBV7-2 and TRBJ1-6; a possible D gene is TRBD1 (5 bases). CDR3 length equals 15 residues. Deletions cut 2 bases from V and 5 bases from J, with 10 bases between. CDR1 is SGHTA, CDR2 FQGNSA, per germline. Here the CDR3 reads CASSLQGSDNSPLHF. CDR3 DNA sequence: TGTGCCAGCAGCTTACAGGGTTCGGATAATTCACCCCTCCACTTT.

The CDR3 bases are TGCAGTGCTAGCGGGTCGGTTAGCTATTTT. Amino acid sequence: CSASGSVSYF. V gene TRBV20-1 combines with J gene TRBJ2-3; no firm D call. The ends were cut back, 3 bases at V and 15 bases at J, with 13 bases in the middle. Germline V gene lookup returns CDR1 DFQATT and CDR2 SNEGSKA (reference sequence). The CDR3 runs to 10 residues.

This clone was counted between two and nine times. V is TRBV10-2 and J is TRBJ2-5, with 8 bases that match TRBD1. The CDR3 consists of 13 residues. J gave up 3 bases and V 5 bases, and 2 bases lay outside the gene matches. Germline V gives CDR1 WSHSY, CDR2 SAAADI. For the CDR3, the DNA is TGCGCCAGCAGTAGACAGGGGAAAGAGACCCAGTACTTC. It yields the protein CASSRQGKETQYF.

The chain uses TRBV6-5 and TRBJ1-6; no clear D gene. V lost 0 bases, J lost 9 bases, and 3 bases lay in between. In germline, CDR1 is MNHEY, CDR2 SVGAGI. The CDR3 extends over 12 amino acids. The CDR3 region is CASSYSTSPLHF. Here the CDR3 DNA reads TGTGCCAGCAGTTACTCGACTTCACCCCTCCACTTT.

This chain connects TRBV10-1 to TRBJ1-2, with 8 positions matching TRBD1. This CDR3 spans 13 amino acids. The V gene end was trimmed by 2 bases and the J gene end by 8 bases; junction bases not matched to a gene: 4. CDR1 and CDR2 from the germline V gene are WNHNN and SYGVQD (reference sequence). CDR3 sequence reads: CASSETDRGGYTF. CDR3 nucleotides: TGCGCCAGCAGTGAGACAGACAGGGGCGGCTACACCTTC.